The 3 T cell receptor beta chains below come from one sample, sequenced in a study of response to subunit inactivated influenza vaccine. TCRdb fed the RT-PCR reads into MiXCR, producing one record per CDR3 protein. The data contain a few hundred thousand distinct CDR3 sequences, approximately 20% of them singletons. The source material was PBMCs from blood, sampled about 20 months after vaccination. These receptors all stem from a man aged 45-69 years who received an inactivated influenza vaccine.

This clonotype was seen at least ten times. The V and J genes are TRBV4-1 and TRBJ1-6; 11 bases align to TRBD1. The CDR3 has 13 amino acids. J lost 12 bases, V lost 4 bases, and 2 bases had no gene match. The germline V gene encodes CDR1 MGHRA and CDR2 YSYEKL. The DNA of the CDR3 is TGCGCCAGCAGCCTGGGACAGGGGGTACCCCTCCACTTT. It yields the protein CASSLGQGVPLHF.

A few counts support this clonotype. Possible read error: a much larger clone is one base away. The chain employs TRBV10-3 and TRBJ1-2, with TRBD1 matching 12 bases. Germline loops: CDR1 ENHRY, CDR2 SYGVKD. This CDR3 region has 13 residues. J was trimmed by 9 bases and V by 6 bases; bases with no gene match: 5. CDR3 sequence (DNA): TGTGCCATCAGCAGGGACAGGGGGCCTTGCTACACCTTC. It is translated as CAISRDRGPCYTF.

The V call is TRBV12-3 or TRBV12-4, the J call TRBJ1-2; D remains ambiguous. The CDR3 consists of 14 residues. The V gene lost 1 base and the J gene lost 8 bases, with 14 bases spanning the gap. For the CDR3, the DNA is TGTGCCAGCAGTTTAGGACGGACCCGGGAGGGCTACACCTTC. Translating gives CASSLGRTREGYTF.